This T cell receptor beta chain was recovered during a study of OX40 agonist ivuxolimab in advanced cancers. As for the study more broadly: Ivuxolimab, which targeted the costimulatory receptor OX40 (CD134), was an agonistic, fully human IgG2 monoclonal antibody. Intravenous ivuxolimab was administered to patients every 2 weeks at six dose levels: 0.01, 0.1, 0.3, 1.5, 3 and 10 mg/kg. Of the roughly 51 patients in dose escalation, 19 had hepatocellular carcinoma, about 15 had melanoma, 9 had renal cell carcinoma and 9 had head and neck cancer. In the dose-escalation cohort, 70% to 85% of patients were male, and the mean age was 60 years with a range of about 20 to 80. Patients were allowed to have had prior anti-PD-1, anti-PD-L1 or anti-CTLA-4 therapy, and more than 30% of the dose-escalation patients had previously received checkpoint inhibitors. Partial responses occurred in three dose-escalation patients: two with cutaneous melanoma and one with hepatocellular carcinoma. Peripheral TCRbeta sequencing aimed to test whether ivuxolimab altered TCR sequence diversity and caused clonal T-cell expansion. The paper covers the monotherapy dose-escalation part of the phase I ivuxolimab trial, which included N ≈ 54 patients.

A word on this clone: Its binding antigen is unknown. Base qualities are not at hand, and no much larger clone is one base apart.

Patients with a history of autoimmune disease or receiving systemic immunosuppression were excluded from the trial. Peripheral blood for TCR sequencing was drawn from every dose cohort at baseline, at cycle 4 day 1 and at cycle 7 day 1. Samples came from an open-label, multicenter, first-in-human phase I dose-escalation trial of ivuxolimab. The trial enrolled adults with locally advanced or metastatic head and neck squamous cell, hepatocellular, melanoma or renal cell carcinoma. Before TCR sequencing, CD4+ and CD8+ T cells were separately sorted from peripheral blood. Inclusive of the bounding cysteine and phenylalanine, the CDR3 is 15 residues long. The only DNA kept is the CDR3, 45 bases in frame from the first base. V loses 7 bases at its end and J loses 5 bases; junction bases beyond the gene matches: 8. Via the germline V gene, CDR1 is SGHRS and CDR2 YFSETQ. For sequencing of the TCRbeta CDR3 region, genomic DNA was extracted from the sorted cells. The immunoSEQ Assay was used to sequence the TCRbeta CDR3 regions. TCRdb carries this immuneACCESS record with in-frame sequences only. Its versions omit some clonotypes, under half of them owing to an unresolved V gene in the studies checked, with the rest unexplained. Here the sample has around 71,000 clones; about 88% occur a single time. About 1% of the sample lies in the top ten.

Overall results and qualifications from the work: Which antigens the clonally expanded peripheral T cells were specific for was not determined. In partial responders in the 0.1-3.0 mg/kg groups, normalized peripheral clonal expansion was found to be among the lowest, especially among CD8+ T cells. Clonal expansion of both CD4+ and CD8+ blood T cells was observed from baseline to week 6 at doses 0.1 to 3.0 mg/kg. On average, CD8+ T cells showed more expanded clones than CD4+ T cells after ivuxolimab. Low levels of normalized T-cell clonal expansion were also seen in some nonresponding patients.

The chain uses TRBV5-1 and TRBJ2-1; TRBD2 lines up with 11 middle nucleotides. This sequence originates from an adult with an advanced solid tumor such as melanoma, head and neck, liver or kidney cancer. The input for sequencing was CD4+ or CD8+ T cells sorted from blood, taken in a trial of the OX40 agonist ivuxolimab. The nucleotides are TGCGCCAGCGGGCGACTAGCGGGGATAAACAATGAGCAGTTCTTC. This yields the protein CASGRLAGINNEQFF.